This T cell receptor (beta chain) was sequenced in a study of T cell responses to AZD1222 COVID-19 vaccine. Study findings and constraints: Without day 14 samples, only post-peak T cell repertoires were studied.

There are 14 residues in the CDR3. Generated by immunoSEQ multiplex PCR, the TCRdb table keeps only in-frame clones and is missing some. Of around 100,000 clones in the sample, approximately 91% are singletons; the top ten hold around 21%. Comments on this clone: Its antigen is undetermined.

This receptor was obtained from an adult in good health. The genes are TRBV21-1 and TRBJ1-1. TRBV21-1 corresponds to a pseudogene. The sample was peripheral blood, taken on day 0 of AZD1222 vaccination. CDR3 loop: CASSKVDGGPEAFF. The CDR3 bases are TGTGCCAGCAGCAAAGTGGACGGGGGACCTGAAGCTTTCTTT.